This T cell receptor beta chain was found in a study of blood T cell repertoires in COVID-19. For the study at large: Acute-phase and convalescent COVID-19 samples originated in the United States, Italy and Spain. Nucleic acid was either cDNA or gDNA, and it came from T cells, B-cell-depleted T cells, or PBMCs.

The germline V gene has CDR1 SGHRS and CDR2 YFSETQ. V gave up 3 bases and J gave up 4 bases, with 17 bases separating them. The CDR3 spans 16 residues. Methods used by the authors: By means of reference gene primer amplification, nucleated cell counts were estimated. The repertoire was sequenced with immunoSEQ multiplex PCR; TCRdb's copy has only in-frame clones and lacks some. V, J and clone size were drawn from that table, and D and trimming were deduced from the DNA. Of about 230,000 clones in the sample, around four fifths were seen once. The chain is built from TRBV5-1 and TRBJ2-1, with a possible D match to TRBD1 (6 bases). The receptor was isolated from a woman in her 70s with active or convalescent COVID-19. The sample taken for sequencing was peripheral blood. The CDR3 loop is CASSWDEGEPYNEQFF. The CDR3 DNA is TGCGCCAGCAGCTGGGATGAGGGGGAGCCATACAATGAGCAGTTCTTC.